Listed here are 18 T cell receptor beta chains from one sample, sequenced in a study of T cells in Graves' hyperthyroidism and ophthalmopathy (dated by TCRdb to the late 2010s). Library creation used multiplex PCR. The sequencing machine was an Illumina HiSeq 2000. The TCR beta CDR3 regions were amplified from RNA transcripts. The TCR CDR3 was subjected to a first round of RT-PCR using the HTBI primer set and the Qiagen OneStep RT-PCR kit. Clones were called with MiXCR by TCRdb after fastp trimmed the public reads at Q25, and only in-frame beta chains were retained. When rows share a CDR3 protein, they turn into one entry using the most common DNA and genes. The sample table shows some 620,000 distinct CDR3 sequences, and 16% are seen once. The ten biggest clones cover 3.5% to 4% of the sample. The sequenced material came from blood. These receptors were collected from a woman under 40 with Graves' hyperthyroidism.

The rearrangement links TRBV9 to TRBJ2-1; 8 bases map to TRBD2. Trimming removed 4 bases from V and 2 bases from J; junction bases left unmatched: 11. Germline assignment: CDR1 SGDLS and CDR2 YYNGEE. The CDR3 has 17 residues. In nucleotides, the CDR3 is TGTGCCAGCAGCCCCGGGGGGGGTAGCGGGACCTACAATGAGCAGTTCTTC. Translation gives CASSPGGGSGTYNEQFF.

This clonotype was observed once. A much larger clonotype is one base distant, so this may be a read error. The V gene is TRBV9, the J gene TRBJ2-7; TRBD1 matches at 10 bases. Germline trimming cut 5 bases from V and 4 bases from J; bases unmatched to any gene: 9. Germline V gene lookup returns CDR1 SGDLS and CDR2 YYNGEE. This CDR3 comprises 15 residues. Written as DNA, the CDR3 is TGTGCCAGCAGGCGCGAGGGGACAGGGGATTACGAGCAGTACTTC. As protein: CASRREGTGDYEQYF.

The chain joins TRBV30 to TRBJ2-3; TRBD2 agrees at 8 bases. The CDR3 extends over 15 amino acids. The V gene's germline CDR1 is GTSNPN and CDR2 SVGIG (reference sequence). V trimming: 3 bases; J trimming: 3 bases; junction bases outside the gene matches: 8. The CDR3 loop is CAWSPGTSVTDTQYF. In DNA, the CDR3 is TGTGCCTGGAGCCCCGGGACTAGTGTGACAGATACGCAGTATTTT.

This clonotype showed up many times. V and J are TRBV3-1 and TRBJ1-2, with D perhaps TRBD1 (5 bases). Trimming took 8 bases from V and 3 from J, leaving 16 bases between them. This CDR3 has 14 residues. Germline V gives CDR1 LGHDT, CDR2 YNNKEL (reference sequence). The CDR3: CASGWQGRDYGYTF. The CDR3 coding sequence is TGTGCCAGCGGATGGCAGGGTAGAGACTATGGCTACACCTTC.

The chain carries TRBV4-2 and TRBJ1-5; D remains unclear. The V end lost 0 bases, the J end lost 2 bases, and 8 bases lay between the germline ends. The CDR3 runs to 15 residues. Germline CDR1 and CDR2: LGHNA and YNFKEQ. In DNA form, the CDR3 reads TGTGCCAGCAGCCAAGAATGGGAAGGCAATCAGCCCCAGCATTTT. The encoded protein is CASSQEWEGNQPQHF.

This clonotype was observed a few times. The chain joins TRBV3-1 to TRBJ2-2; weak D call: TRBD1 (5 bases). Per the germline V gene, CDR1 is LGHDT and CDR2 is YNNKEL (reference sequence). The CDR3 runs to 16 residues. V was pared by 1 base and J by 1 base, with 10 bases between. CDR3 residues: CASSQGRQGNTGELFF. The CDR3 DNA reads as TGTGCCAGCAGCCAAGGTCGTCAGGGGAACACCGGGGAGCTGTTTTTT. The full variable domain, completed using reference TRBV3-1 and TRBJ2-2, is DTAVSQTPKYLVTQMGNDKSIKCEQNLGHDTMYWYKQDSKKFLKIMFSYNNKELIINETVPNRFSPKSPDKAHLNLHINSLELGDSAVYFCASSQGRQGNTGELFFGEGSRLTVL.

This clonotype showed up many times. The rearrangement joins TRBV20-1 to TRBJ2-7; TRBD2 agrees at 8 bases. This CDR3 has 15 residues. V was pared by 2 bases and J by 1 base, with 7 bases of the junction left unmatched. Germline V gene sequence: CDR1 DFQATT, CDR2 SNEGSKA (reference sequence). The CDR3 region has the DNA TGCAGTGCTAGAAGTAGCGGGGTTTTATCCTACGAGCAGTACTTC. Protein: CSARSSGVLSYEQYF.

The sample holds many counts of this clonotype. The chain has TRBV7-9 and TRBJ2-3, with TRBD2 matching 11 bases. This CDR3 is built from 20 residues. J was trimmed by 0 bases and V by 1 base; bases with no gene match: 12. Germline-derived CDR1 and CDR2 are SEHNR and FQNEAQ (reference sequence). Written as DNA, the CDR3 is TGTGCCAGCAGCTTAGATGTTTCCGGGACTAGCGGAGGGAGCACAGATACGCAGTATTTT. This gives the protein CASSLDVSGTSGGSTDTQYF.

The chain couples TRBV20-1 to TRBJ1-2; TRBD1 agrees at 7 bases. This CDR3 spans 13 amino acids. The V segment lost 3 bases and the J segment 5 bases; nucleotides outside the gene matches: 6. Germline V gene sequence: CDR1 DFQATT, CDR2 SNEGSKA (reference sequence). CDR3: CSASQGGVYGYTF. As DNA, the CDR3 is TGCAGTGCTAGTCAGGGGGGTGTGTATGGCTACACCTTC.

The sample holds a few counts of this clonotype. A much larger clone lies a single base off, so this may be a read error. CDR3 nucleotide sequence: TGTGCCAGCGGCCGCTCTAGCGGGGGGGGCTACGAGCAGTACTTC. Protein: CASGRSSGGGYEQYF. V gene TRBV7-2 combines with J gene TRBJ2-7; TRBD2 aligns across 12 bases. CDR3 length: 15 residues. The germline V gene has CDR1 SGHTA and CDR2 FQGNSA. V trimming: 8 bases; J trimming: 3 bases; junction bases outside the gene matches: 8. Complete variable domain (other parts from reference TRBV7-2 and TRBJ2-7): GAGVSQSPSNKVTEKGKDVELRCDPISGHTALYWYRQSLGQGLEFLIYFQGNSAPDKSGLPSDRFSAERTGGSVSTLTIQRTQQEDSAVYLCASGRSSGGGYEQYFGPGTRLTVT.

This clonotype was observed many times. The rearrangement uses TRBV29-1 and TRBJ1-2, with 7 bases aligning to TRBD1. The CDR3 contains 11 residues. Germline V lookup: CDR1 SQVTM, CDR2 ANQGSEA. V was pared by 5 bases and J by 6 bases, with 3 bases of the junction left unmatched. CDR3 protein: CSVPDRDGYTF. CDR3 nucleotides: TGCAGCGTTCCCGACAGGGATGGCTACACCTTC.

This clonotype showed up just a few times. CDR3 sequence (DNA): TGTGCCTGGGCTGGGGCCTTGGGAAAAGCTTTCTTT. It translates to CAWAGALGKAFF. The rearrangement joins TRBV30 to TRBJ1-1; a possible D gene is TRBD1 (5 bases). The CDR3 is made up of 12 amino acids. Trimming took 5 bases from V and 9 from J, leaving 16 bases between them. CDR1 is GTSNPN and CDR2 is SVGIG in the germline V gene (reference sequence).

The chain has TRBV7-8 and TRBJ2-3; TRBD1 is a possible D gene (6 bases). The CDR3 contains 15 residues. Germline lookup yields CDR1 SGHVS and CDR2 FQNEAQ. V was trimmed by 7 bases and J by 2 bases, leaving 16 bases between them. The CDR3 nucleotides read TGTGCCAGCACCATTCGGACAGCCGACACAGATACGCAGTATTTT. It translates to CASTIRTADTDTQYF.

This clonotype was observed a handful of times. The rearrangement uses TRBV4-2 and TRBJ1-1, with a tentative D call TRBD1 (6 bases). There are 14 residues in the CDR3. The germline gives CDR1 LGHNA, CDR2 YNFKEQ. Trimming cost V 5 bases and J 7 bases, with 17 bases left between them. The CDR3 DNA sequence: TGTGCCAGCAGCACAATGGGGAAGGGGGGTGAAGCTTTCTTT. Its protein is CASSTMGKGGEAFF.

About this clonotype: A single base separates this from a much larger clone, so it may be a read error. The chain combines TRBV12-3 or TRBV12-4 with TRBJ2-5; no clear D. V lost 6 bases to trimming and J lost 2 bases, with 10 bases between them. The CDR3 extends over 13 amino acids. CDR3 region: CASSEIRQETQYF. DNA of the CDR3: TGTGCCAGCAGCGAGATCCGACAAGAGACCCAGTACTTC.

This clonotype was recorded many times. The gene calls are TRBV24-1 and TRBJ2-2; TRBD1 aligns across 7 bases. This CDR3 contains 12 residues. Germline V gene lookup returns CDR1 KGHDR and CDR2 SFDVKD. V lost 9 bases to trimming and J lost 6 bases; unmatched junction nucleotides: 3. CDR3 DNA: TGTGCCACCTCTACAGGGGCCGGGGAGCTGTTTTTT. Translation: CATSTGAGELFF.

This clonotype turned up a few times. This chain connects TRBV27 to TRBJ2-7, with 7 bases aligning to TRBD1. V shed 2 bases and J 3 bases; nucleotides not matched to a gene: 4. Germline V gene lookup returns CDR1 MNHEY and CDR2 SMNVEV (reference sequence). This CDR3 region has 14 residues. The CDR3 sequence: CASSLIQGDYEQYF. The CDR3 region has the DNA TGTGCCAGCAGTTTAATCCAGGGGGACTACGAGCAGTACTTC.

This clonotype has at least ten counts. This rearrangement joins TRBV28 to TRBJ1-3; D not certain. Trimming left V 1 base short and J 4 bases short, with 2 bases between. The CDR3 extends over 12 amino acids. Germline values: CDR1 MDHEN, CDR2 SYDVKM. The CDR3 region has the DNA TGTGCCAGCAGTTTATACGGAAACACCATATATTTT. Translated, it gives CASSLYGNTIYF.